The present entry profiles one T cell receptor (beta chain) with its context. Trimming shortened V by 2 bases and J by 6 bases, and 13 bases separated the two germline ends. Germline CDR1 SGHTA, CDR2 FQGNSA. This CDR3 is built from 14 residues. This record comes from a study of blood T cell repertoires in COVID-19. Study-wide background: Acute and convalescent COVID-19 specimens originated in the United States, Italy and Spain. The cDNA or gDNA used as material had been derived from T cells, B-cell-depleted T cells, or PBMCs.

The protocol was immunoSEQ multiplex PCR, while the TCRdb copy is restricted to in-frame clones and leaves out a portion. The sample contains 200,000 to 250,000 clones, roughly 85% of which appear only once. Clinical histories supplied by participants themselves formed the basis of cohort assignment. The specimen was PBMCs or T cells enriched from blood (not recorded which). The rearrangement joins TRBV7-2 to TRBJ1-2; D call uncertain. The clonotype comes from a man aged 25 to 40 who had recovered from COVID-19. CDR3 residues: CASSLSRETNGYTF. Here the CDR3 DNA reads TGTGCCAGCAGCTTATCAAGGGAGACGAATGGCTACACCTTC.